Listed below are T cell receptor beta chains from one sample, sequenced in a study of early T cells in non-severe SARS-CoV-2 infection. TCRdb re-called the 5' RACE reads with MiXCR, one entry per CDR3 protein. The sample records 37,000 or so distinct CDR3 sequences, 5% to 6.5% being singletons. Sequencing input: whole blood. These receptors were collected from an adult who was a healthcare worker with PCR-confirmed SARS-CoV-2 infection or an uninfected control (not recorded which). CDR3s include the opening cysteine and the closing phenylalanine or tryptophan. Each record gives: clone size, J gene, D gene, V gene, CDR3 DNA, CDR3 protein. A D gene is named only where the DNA matches it firmly. Some rows have no size entry. The others give once, few or many, or a class for an expanded clone.

- | TRBJ2-1 | TRBD2 | TRBV5-4 | TGTGCCAGCAGCATGGGACTAGCGGGGTTAAATCAGCAGTTCTTC | CASSMGLAGLNQQFF
many | TRBJ2-5 | - | TRBV2 | TGTGCCAGCAGTGAGCAGGGGGAGACCCAGTACTTC | CASSEQGETQYF
many | TRBJ2-7 | - | TRBV5-1 | TGCGCCAGCAGCCCCGGAGGAGGAGACTACGAGCAGTACTTC | CASSPGGGDYEQYF
many | TRBJ1-1 | TRBD1 | TRBV3-1 | TGTGCCAGCAGCCACGGACAGGGCTGGGACACTGAAGCTTTCTTT | CASSHGQGWDTEAFF
- | TRBJ2-1 | - | TRBV7-2 | TGTGCCAGCAGCTGGGGGCGAAGCAATGAGCAGTTCTTC | CASSWGRSNEQFF
few | TRBJ1-1 | - | TRBV7-9 | TGTGCCAGCAGCCGGCCGGTGAACACTGAAGCTTTCTTT | CASSRPVNTEAFF
- | TRBJ2-2 | TRBD1 | TRBV4-3 | TGCGCCAGCAGCCGAGCCCCAACAGGGGACGACACCGGGGAGCTGTTTTTT | CASSRAPTGDDTGELFF
many | TRBJ1-1 | - | TRBV3-1 | TGTGCCAGCAGCCAAGCCGTGAGGGGTCAAGCTTTCTTT | CASSQAVRGQAFF
many | TRBJ1-1 | - | TRBV7-9 | TGTGCCAGCAGCCCGCGGGGAAGCACTGAAGCTTTCTTT | CASSPRGSTEAFF
many | TRBJ1-1 | - | TRBV29-1 | TGCAGCGCCGGGAAGTCCGAAGCTTTCTTT | CSAGKSEAFF
few | TRBJ2-7 | - | TRBV28 | TGTGCCAGCAAGGTCGCGGGATCCTACGAGCAGTACTTC | CASKVAGSYEQYF
many | TRBJ2-1 | - | TRBV12-3/TRBV12-4 | TGTGCCAGCAGTCCCCCCCATATAACCCCCAATGAGCAGTTCTTC | CASSPPHITPNEQFF
many | TRBJ1-1 | - | TRBV20-1 | TGCAGTGCCCATGGTGGGCAGGGCACTGAAGCTTTCTTT | CSAHGGQGTEAFF
many | TRBJ2-7 | TRBD1 | TRBV4-3 | TGCGCCAGCAGCCAAGAGGCACCGGGACAGACCCCTTCCTACGAGCAGTACTTC | CASSQEAPGQTPSYEQYF
few | TRBJ2-7 | TRBD2 | TRBV7-2 | TGTGCCAGCAGCTTAGTTTCCGACGGGGGGGCTGACGAGCAGTACTTC | CASSLVSDGGADEQYF
many | TRBJ2-5 | - | TRBV5-8 | TGTGCCAGCAGCAATACGGGGGAGACCCAGTACTTC | CASSNTGETQYF
many | TRBJ1-6 | TRBD1 | TRBV28 | TGTGCCAGCAGTCCCGGGACAGGACGCATGGATTCACCCCTCCACTTT | CASSPGTGRMDSPLHF
many | TRBJ2-3 | - | TRBV2 | TGTGCCAGCAGGTCGGGCAGGGCCACAGATACGCAGTATTTT | CASRSGRATDTQYF
- | TRBJ2-7 | TRBD1 | TRBV12-3/TRBV12-4 | TGTGCCAGCAGTGTTGACAGGGGGCAAGTCTACGAGCAGTACTTC | CASSVDRGQVYEQYF
many | TRBJ2-4 | TRBD2 | TRBV20-1 | TGCAGTGCTAGCCGAAGCGGGGGGGCCTCCAAAAACATTCAGTACTTC | CSASRSGGASKNIQYF
many | TRBJ2-6 | - | TRBV6-5 | TGTGCCAGCAGTTACTGGCGCCCCTCTGGGGCCAACGTCCTGACTTTC | CASSYWRPSGANVLTF
- | TRBJ2-3 | - | TRBV28 | TGTGCCAGCAGTTTAAGAACAGATACGCAGTATTTT | CASSLRTDTQYF
many | TRBJ1-5 | TRBD1 | TRBV6-6 | TGTGCCAGCAGGGGACAGGGCCCCAATCAGCCCCAGCATTTT | CASRGQGPNQPQHF
few | TRBJ2-3 | - | TRBV6-5 | TGTGCCAGCAGTAGCGTGTCTGGCACAGATACGCAGTATTTT | CASSSVSGTDTQYF
many | TRBJ2-6 | - | TRBV28 | TGTGCCAGCAGTTTCGGGCAGTCTGGGGCCAACGTCCTGACTTTC | CASSFGQSGANVLTF
many | TRBJ2-1 | TRBD2 | TRBV20-1 | TGCAGTGCTAGAAGACTAGCGGATTACAATGAGCAGTTCTTC | CSARRLADYNEQFF
- | TRBJ2-5 | TRBD2 | TRBV3-1 | TGTGCCAGCAGCCCAGGACTAGCGGGGAGAGAGACCCAGTACTTC | CASSPGLAGRETQYF
many | TRBJ2-7 | TRBD2 | TRBV5-1 | TGCGCCAGCAGCAGGACTAGCTCCTACGAGCAGTACTTC | CASSRTSSYEQYF
many | TRBJ2-5 | - | TRBV25-1 | TGTGCCAGCAGTGAATCGGGGACACTTCAATGGACCCAGTACTTC | CASSESGTLQWTQYF
few | TRBJ2-6 | - | TRBV15 | TGTGCCACCAGCAGAGACAGGTCTGGGGCCAACGTCCTGACTTTC | CATSRDRSGANVLTF
many | TRBJ1-1 | TRBD1 | TRBV7-3 | TGTGCCAGCAGCCCGGGACAGGGAAGAACTGAAGCTTTCTTT | CASSPGQGRTEAFF
many | TRBJ2-7 | - | TRBV5-1 | TGCGCCAGCAGCTTGGAGTCTGCGAGCTCCTACGAGCAGTACTTC | CASSLESASSYEQYF
many | TRBJ2-3 | TRBD2 | TRBV28 | TGTGCCAGCCGCAAGACTCTCGGAGCGGGACGGGGGGATACGCAGTATTTT | CASRKTLGAGRGDTQYF
many | TRBJ1-2 | TRBD1 | TRBV29-1 | TGCAGCGTCGTTACTACAGGGGCCTATGGCTACACCTTC | CSVVTTGAYGYTF
many | TRBJ1-5 | - | TRBV24-1 | TGTGCCACCAGTGATTTCCCTCGCAGAAATCAGCCCCAGCATTTT | CATSDFPRRNQPQHF
- | TRBJ2-5 | - | TRBV29-1 | TGCAGCGTTGAAGATCTGCGGGGAAACGCGGAGACCCAGTACTTC | CSVEDLRGNAETQYF
- | TRBJ2-4 | TRBD1 | TRBV7-9 | TGTGCCAGCAGCTTAGGTCTGGACAGGGGGGCCAAAAACATTCAGTACTTC | CASSLGLDRGAKNIQYF
many | TRBJ1-2 | - | TRBV4-1 | TGCGCCAGCAGCCAAGTTGGCCTAGCTAACTATGGCTACACCTTC | CASSQVGLANYGYTF
many | TRBJ2-5 | - | TRBV12-3/TRBV12-4 | TGTGCCAGCAGTTTGAGGGGCACAGAACAAGAGACCCAGTACTTC | CASSLRGTEQETQYF
many | TRBJ1-2 | - | TRBV4-3 | TGCGCCAGCAGCCAAGGGTCAGGCGGCTACACCTTC | CASSQGSGGYTF
many | TRBJ2-1 | - | TRBV6-6 | TGTGCCAGCAGTTACGGGGGTCGGGGCAATGAGCAGTTCTTC | CASSYGGRGNEQFF
few | TRBJ2-5 | - | TRBV19 | TGTGCCAGTAGTATCCGAGGGGTGGAGACCCAGTACTTC | CASSIRGVETQYF
many | TRBJ2-1 | - | TRBV6-1 | TGTGCCAGCAGTGAAGTGGGGAGCTCCTACAATGAGCAGTTCTTC | CASSEVGSSYNEQFF